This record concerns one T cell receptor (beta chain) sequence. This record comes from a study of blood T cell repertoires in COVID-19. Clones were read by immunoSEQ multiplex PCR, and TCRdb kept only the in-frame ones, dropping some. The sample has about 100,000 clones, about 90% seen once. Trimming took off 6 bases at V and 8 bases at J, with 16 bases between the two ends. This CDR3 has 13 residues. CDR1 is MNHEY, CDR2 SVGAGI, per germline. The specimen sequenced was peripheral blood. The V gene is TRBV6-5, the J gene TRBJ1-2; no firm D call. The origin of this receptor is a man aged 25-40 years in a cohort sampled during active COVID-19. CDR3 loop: CASRNTRVWGYTF. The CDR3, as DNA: TGTGCCAGCAGAAATACGCGGGTTTGGGGCTACACCTTC.